The 20 T cell receptor beta chains reported below all come from one sample, sequenced in a study of blood T cell repertoires in COVID-19. Only in-frame clones appear in the TCRdb table, and some are missing; sequencing was by immunoSEQ multiplex PCR. The sample records hundreds of thousands of clones, around 85% being singletons. The sample consisted of PBMCs or T cells enriched from blood (not recorded which). The receptors derive from a woman aged 45 to 65 with acute COVID-19.

The rearrangement joins TRBV2 to TRBJ1-5; weak D call: TRBD1 (6 bases). V was cut by 7 bases and J by 0 bases, with 10 bases left in between. CDR3 size: 14 residues. Germline loops: CDR1 SNHLY, CDR2 FYNNEI. CDR3 in amino acids: CASNQGHSNQPQHF. The CDR3 region has the DNA TGTGCCAGCAATCAGGGACATAGCAATCAGCCCCAGCATTTT.

V and J are TRBV6-5 and TRBJ2-3; 8 bases map to TRBD1. The CDR3 has 15 amino acids. Germline CDR1 reads MNHEY; CDR2 reads SVGAGI. V was clipped by 6 bases and J by 4 bases; unmatched bases: 9. The CDR3: CASSRGRGAPDTQYF. Here the CDR3 DNA reads TGTGCCAGCAGCAGGGGGCGAGGGGCCCCAGATACGCAGTATTTT.

The CDR3 DNA reads TGTGCCAGCAGCTGGGGACAGGGAAAGGGCTACACCTTC. Protein: CASSWGQGKGYTF. V is TRBV13 and J is TRBJ1-2; 9 positions match TRBD1. CDR1 is PRHDT and CDR2 is FYEKMQ in the germline V gene (reference sequence). This CDR3 comprises 13 residues. V was pared by 4 bases and J by 8 bases, with 5 bases of the junction left unmatched.

The V gene is TRBV7-3, the J gene TRBJ2-1, with D possibly being TRBD1 (6 bases). This CDR3 spans 16 amino acids. The germline V and J ends were trimmed by 5 bases and 1 base, with 15 bases remaining between them. Germline CDR1 is SGHTA and CDR2 is FQGTGA. The CDR3 is CASSTDGGNSYNEQFF. In DNA, the CDR3 is TGTGCCAGCAGCACAGATGGGGGCAATTCCTACAATGAGCAGTTCTTC.

V usage is TRBV19 and J usage is TRBJ1-1; D gene uncertain. Germline CDR1 is LNHDA and CDR2 is SQIVND (reference sequence). The germline V and J ends were trimmed by 3 bases and 1 base, with 6 bases remaining between them. CDR3 length: 13 amino acids. Written as DNA, the CDR3 is TGTGCCAGTAGTATCGTCTCGAACACTGAAGCTTTCTTT. The encoded protein is CASSIVSNTEAFF.

This chain connects TRBV4-3 to TRBJ1-2, with D unclear. Germline V gene lookup returns CDR1 LGHNA and CDR2 YSLEER. The CDR3 has 16 residues. Between the trimmed V and J ends, which lost 0 bases and 7 bases, there was a span of 18 bases. The CDR3 region has the DNA TGCGCCAGCAGCCAAGATGAAGGCACCAGGTTGTTTGGCTACACCTTC. It specifies CASSQDEGTRLFGYTF.

In its sample, this clone was seen a few times. The V call is TRBV4-2, the J call TRBJ2-7; 8 bases fit TRBD2. Germline trimming cut 1 base from V and 3 bases from J; bases unmatched to any gene: 14. The CDR3 covers 18 residues. Germline-derived CDR1 and CDR2 are LGHNA and YNFKEQ. The chain's CDR3 is CASSQGRPQGLGGYEQYF. For the CDR3, the DNA is TGTGCCAGCAGCCAAGGGAGACCACAGGGACTAGGGGGCTACGAGCAGTACTTC.

The V and J genes are TRBV19 and TRBJ1-1; D is undetermined. Germline CDR1 LNHDA, CDR2 SQIVND (reference sequence). V gave up 5 bases and J gave up 1 base, with 11 bases separating them. CDR3 length: 14 amino acids. The CDR3 here is CASSLKPPNTEAFF. CDR3 in DNA: TGTGCCAGTAGTCTGAAGCCCCCGAACACTGAAGCTTTCTTT.

The chain recombines TRBV9 with TRBJ1-4, with 7 bases fitting TRBD1. The CDR3 has 14 residues. Unmatched junction bases numbered 8, after V lost 4 bases and J lost 8 bases. In germline, CDR1 is SGDLS, CDR2 YYNGEE. The CDR3 sequence is CASSPFDRAEKLFF. The CDR3 DNA follows: TGTGCCAGCAGCCCCTTTGACAGGGCCGAAAAACTGTTTTTT.

This CDR3 is CAWKDSFYYGYTF. The CDR3 nucleotides are TGTGCCTGGAAGGACAGCTTTTACTATGGCTACACCTTC. V usage is TRBV30 and J usage is TRBJ1-2; possibly TRBD1 for D (6 bases). The germline CDR1 and CDR2 sequences are GTSNPN and SVGIG (reference sequence). The CDR3 totals 13 residues. Trimming stripped 4 bases from V and 3 bases from J, with 12 bases between.

This rearrangement joins TRBV5-1 to TRBJ1-1; D is undetermined. Trimming took 3 bases from V and 4 from J, leaving 16 bases between them. The CDR3 consists of 15 residues. In germline, CDR1 is SGHRS, CDR2 YFSETQ. CDR3 residues: CASSSKNGVSTEAFF. The CDR3 region has the DNA TGCGCCAGCAGCTCCAAAAACGGGGTATCCACTGAAGCTTTCTTT.

The genes are TRBV7-2 and TRBJ1-2, with D perhaps TRBD1 (6 bases). V was trimmed by 6 bases and J by 4 bases, leaving 12 bases between them. The germline V gene has CDR1 SGHTA and CDR2 FQGNSA. This CDR3 is built from 13 residues. Written as DNA, the CDR3 is TGTGCCAGCAGACCAACAGGGTTCTATGGCTACACCTTC. It translates to CASRPTGFYGYTF. Full variable domain (rest looked up from reference TRBV7-2 and TRBJ1-2): GAGVSQSPSNKVTEKGKDVELRCDPISGHTALYWYRQSLGQGLEFLIYFQGNSAPDKSGLPSDRFSAERTGGSVSTLTIQRTQQEDSAVYLCASRPTGFYGYTFGSGTRLTVV.

The rearrangement joins TRBV11-2 to TRBJ2-5; 7 positions match TRBD2. Germline CDR1 reads SGHAT; CDR2 reads FQNNGV. This CDR3 has 13 amino acids. Germline trimming cut 5 bases from V and 2 bases from J; bases unmatched to any gene: 2. The CDR3 nucleotides read TGTGCCAGCAGCACGGGACTACAAGAGACCCAGTACTTC. Protein: CASSTGLQETQYF.

This chain links TRBV6-6 with TRBJ1-6; TRBD1 might be the D (5 bases). V lost 2 bases, J lost 7 bases, and 15 bases lay in between. This CDR3 has 16 amino acids. Germline CDR1 and CDR2: MNHNY and SVGAGI (reference sequence). The CDR3 region has the DNA TGTGCCAGCAGTTACCCTCCTGGACAAGTAAATTCACCCCTCCACTTT. Translated: CASSYPPGQVNSPLHF.

CDR3: CASSLYSEAFF. The CDR3 region has the DNA TGTGCCAGCAGTTTGTACAGTGAAGCTTTCTTT. V gene TRBV6-2 or TRBV6-3 combines with J gene TRBJ1-1; D is unresolved. V was cut by 4 bases and J by 7 bases, with 7 bases left in between. Germline V gene sequence: CDR1 MNHEY, CDR2 SVGEGT. The CDR3 has 11 residues.

The chain links TRBV5-1 to TRBJ1-2; 7 nucleotides match TRBD1. The V gene end was trimmed by 4 bases and the J gene end by 5 bases; junction bases not matched to a gene: 17. Per germline, CDR1 SGHRS and CDR2 YFSETQ. This CDR3 has 17 amino acids. CDR3: CASSAHRGAGMAYGYTF. CDR3 nucleotide sequence: TGCGCCAGCAGCGCTCACAGGGGAGCGGGTATGGCGTATGGCTACACCTTC.

The chain couples TRBV28 to TRBJ2-4, with D unresolved. This CDR3 has 12 residues. V was cut by 6 bases and J by 8 bases, with 11 bases left in between. Germline assignment: CDR1 MDHEN and CDR2 SYDVKM. The CDR3 DNA follows: TGTGCCAGCAGGGGTAACGGGTACATTCAGTACTTC. This codes for CASRGNGYIQYF.

The V gene is TRBV10-1, the J gene TRBJ1-1, with 11 bases matching TRBD1. The junction had 5 bases not matched to a gene; V was cut back by 7 bases and J by 4 bases. CDR1 is WNHNN and CDR2 is SYGVQD in the germline V gene (reference sequence). This CDR3 has 14 residues. DNA of the CDR3: TGCGCCAGCAAGGACAGGGGGCGCGTCACTGAAGCTTTCTTT. Its protein is CASKDRGRVTEAFF.

The chain employs TRBV20-1 and TRBJ1-2; D might be TRBD1 (6 bases). The CDR3 extends over 11 amino acids. The V and J ends lost 1 base and 13 bases respectively, with 13 bases between them. Germline CDR1 reads DFQATT; CDR2 reads SNEGSKA (reference sequence). CDR3: CSARGTALITF. The CDR3 DNA follows: TGCAGTGCTAGAGGGACAGCGCTCATCACCTTC.

This rearrangement joins TRBV10-2 to TRBJ1-2; 8 nucleotides align to TRBD1. V lost 5 bases, J lost 0 bases, and 5 bases stayed unmatched. The CDR3 has 15 residues. From germline, CDR1 is WSHSY and CDR2 SAAADI. This CDR3 is CASSPGGSPNYGYTF. CDR3 DNA sequence: TGCGCCAGCAGTCCAGGGGGCAGCCCTAACTATGGCTACACCTTC.